The entry below gives a single T cell receptor beta chain sequence along with its context. Its cognate antigen is unknown. These data belong to a study of cytomegalovirus exposure and HLA in healthy donors. The study's findings and limits: While the bulk of TCR sequences proved rare, some public TCRs turned up in many donors.

The assay was immunoSEQ multiplex PCR, and TCRdb's table has in-frame clones only and misses some. The sample consists of about 49,000 clones, roughly 92% of them appearing once. The origin of this receptor is a young man in good health and CMV-seronegative. The sample taken for sequencing was PBMCs.

The chain's CDR3 is CASSRTSGRGWDTQYF. CDR3 DNA sequence: TGTGCCAGCAGTAGGACTAGCGGGAGAGGGTGGGATACGCAGTATTTT. This chain uses TRBV28 with TRBJ2-3; 13 bases line up with TRBD2. The V gene end was trimmed by 5 bases and the J gene end by 6 bases; junction bases not matched to a gene: 8. Germline V gives CDR1 MDHEN, CDR2 SYDVKM. The CDR3 is made up of 16 amino acids.